Listed here are 16 T cell receptor beta chains from one sample, sequenced in a study of cytotoxic CD8 clonotypes in ibrutinib-treated CLL. Sequenced by immunoSEQ multiplex PCR; TCRdb stores in-frame clones only, minus some. This sample carries 45,000 to 60,000 clones, around 55% of them seen once, and the ten largest clones take roughly 22%. The material was PBMCs, obtained after 24 months of ibrutinib treatment. These receptors all come from a human donor with chronic lymphocytic leukemia.

The chain links TRBV5-1 to TRBJ1-3; D gene unclear. Trimming cost V 6 bases and J 4 bases, with 5 bases left between them. The CDR3 spans 11 residues. Germline CDR1 is SGHRS and CDR2 is YFSETQ. CDR3 bases: TGCGCCAGCACCGGGGGAAACACCATATATTTT. Protein: CASTGGNTIYF.

V and J are TRBV5-1 and TRBJ2-1, with 8 positions matching TRBD2. The CDR3 extends over 17 amino acids. Germline loops: CDR1 SGHRS, CDR2 YFSETQ. V lost 4 bases, J lost 0 bases, and 9 bases stayed unmatched. The CDR3, as DNA: TGCGCCAGCAGCCTTCAAACTAGCGGAATCTCCTACAATGAGCAGTTCTTC. Translation: CASSLQTSGISYNEQFF.

The chain employs TRBV7-2 and TRBJ1-5, with D perhaps matching TRBD1 (5 bases). The germline V and J ends were trimmed by 4 bases and 7 bases, with 11 bases remaining between them. Germline V CDR1 and CDR2: SGHTA, FQGNSA. This CDR3 region has 13 residues. CDR3 in amino acids: CASSSGHVQPQHF. CDR3 bases: TGTGCCAGCAGCTCCGGACATGTCCAGCCCCAGCATTTT. Full variable domain (outside the CDR3, taken from reference TRBV7-2 and TRBJ1-5): GAGVSQSPSNKVTEKGKDVELRCDPISGHTALYWYRQSLGQGLEFLIYFQGNSAPDKSGLPSDRFSAERTGGSVSTLTIQRTQQEDSAVYLCASSSGHVQPQHFGDGTRLSIL.

A few counts support this clone. The chain couples TRBV6-1 to TRBJ2-7, with 9 bases lining up with TRBD1. J was trimmed by 3 bases and V by 3 bases; bases with no gene match: 3. CDR3 length equals 14 residues. The V gene's germline CDR1 is MNHNS and CDR2 SASEGT. The DNA of the CDR3 is TGTGCCAGCAGTGACGGGACAGGGTACTACGAGCAGTACGTC. It specifies CASSDGTGYYEQYV.

The chain is built from TRBV18 and TRBJ2-3; no reliable D call. The CDR3 has 13 residues. V was pared by 4 bases and J by 0 bases, with 5 bases between. Germline V gene lookup returns CDR1 KGHSH and CDR2 LQKENI. The CDR3 coding sequence is TGTGCCAGCTCACTAAAAAGCACAGATACGCAGTATTTT. Encoded protein: CASSLKSTDTQYF.

The rearrangement links TRBV4-2 to TRBJ1-5; the D is unclear. V was clipped by 1 base and J by 9 bases, with 13 bases between them. CDR1 and CDR2 from the germline V gene are LGHNA and YNFKEQ. The length of the CDR3 is 14 residues. CDR3 protein: CASSQGHGDRPQHF. CDR3 nucleotides: TGTGCCAGCAGCCAAGGACACGGGGATAGGCCCCAGCATTTT.

The chain is built from TRBV29-1 and TRBJ2-1; D ambiguous. V lost 7 bases to trimming and J lost 4 bases, with 14 bases between them. The CDR3 spans 13 residues. CDR1 SQVTM and CDR2 ANQGSEA come from the germline V gene. CDR3 amino acids: CSGSHSLYNEQFF. CDR3 in DNA: TGCAGCGGATCGCACTCTCTATACAATGAGCAGTTCTTC.

The J gene is TRBJ2-1, the V gene TRBV5-6; possibly TRBD1 or TRBD2 for D (5 bases each). Germline CDR1 reads SGHDT; CDR2 reads YYEEEE. The CDR3 consists of 13 residues. V lost 4 bases and J lost 7, with 12 bases in between. CDR3 region: CASSQGRLNEQFF. The CDR3 nucleotides are TGTGCCAGCAGCCAGGGACGGTTAAATGAGCAGTTCTTC.

The chain has TRBV6-6 and TRBJ1-3; D call uncertain. The CDR3 length is 13 residues. Trimming stripped 8 bases from V and 4 bases from J, with 12 bases between. Germline assignment: CDR1 MNHNY and CDR2 SVGAGI (reference sequence). CDR3 in DNA: TGTGCCAGCGCCACCGGGGTCGGAAACACCATATATTTT. It encodes CASATGVGNTIYF.

This clone was detected a few times. The chain joins TRBV11-2 to TRBJ1-1, with D unclear. Germline assignment: CDR1 SGHAT and CDR2 FQNNGV. CDR3 length: 12 residues. V lost 5 bases to trimming and J lost 10 bases, with 14 bases between them. The CDR3 sequence: CASSPQLPRAFF. The CDR3 DNA is TGTGCCAGCAGCCCTCAGCTCCCGCGAGCTTTCTTT.

This clone was seen many times. This sequence joins TRBV6-5 and TRBJ2-3, with D perhaps matching TRBD2 (5 bases). Per germline, CDR1 MNHEY and CDR2 SVGAGI. V was cut by 4 bases and J by 4 bases, with 15 bases left in between. The CDR3 contains 15 residues. This chain's CDR3 is CASSWGRAGADTQYF. In DNA form, the CDR3 reads TGTGCCAGCAGTTGGGGAAGGGCCGGGGCAGATACGCAGTATTTT.

This clone was detected only once. The chain uses TRBV18 and TRBJ1-5; D may be TRBD1 (5 bases). There are 15 residues in the CDR3. Germline CDR1 KGHSH, CDR2 LQKENI. With 3 bases removed from V and 3 bases from J, the gap between germline ends came to 12 bases. This CDR3 is CASSPQVGDNQPQHF. The CDR3 DNA reads TGTGCCAGCTCACCCCAGGTAGGGGACAATCAGCCCCAGCATTTT.

The chain combines TRBV11-1 with TRBJ2-3; D is possibly TRBD2 (5 bases). The V and J ends lost 2 bases and 5 bases respectively, with 8 bases between them. Germline loops: CDR1 SGHAT, CDR2 FQDESV (reference sequence). This CDR3 region has 13 residues. The CDR3 spells CASSLREGDTQYF. The CDR3 DNA sequence: TGTGCCAGCAGCTTACGGGAAGGAGATACGCAGTATTTT.

The chain has TRBV15 and TRBJ2-7; D tentatively fits TRBD1 or TRBD2 (8 bases each). Trimming pared 0 bases from V and 7 bases from J, leaving 19 bases between. The CDR3 totals 16 residues. Per the germline V gene, CDR1 is LNHNV and CDR2 is YYDKDF (reference sequence). CDR3 protein: CATSRDSGTGFWEQYF. The CDR3 coding sequence is TGTGCCACCAGCAGAGATAGCGGGACAGGCTTTTGGGAGCAGTACTTC.

The V call is TRBV11-3, the J call TRBJ2-1, with D maybe TRBD2 (6 bases). The CDR3 has 17 residues. V was trimmed by 1 base and J by 5 bases, leaving 18 bases between them. CDR1 and CDR2 (germline): SGHNT, YENEEA. DNA of the CDR3: TGTGCCAGCAGCTTAGGATCGGGGCTAGCGCGTGACAATGAGCAGTTCTTC. Translating it yields CASSLGSGLARDNEQFF. The full variable domain, with the rest looked up from reference TRBV11-3 and TRBJ2-1, is EAGVVQSPRYKIIEKKQPVAFWCNPISGHNTLYWYLQNLGQGPELLIRYENEEAVDDSQLPKDRFSAERLKGVDSTLKIQPAELGDSAVYLCASSLGSGLARDNEQFFGPGTRLTVL.

This clone was seen a few times. This chain uses TRBV4-1 with TRBJ2-5; 7 bases line up with TRBD1. Germline CDR1 is MGHRA and CDR2 is YSYEKL. CDR3 length: 17 amino acids. V gave up 1 base and J gave up 3 bases; unmatched junction bases: 11. CDR3: CASSQGKGTVREETQYF. The CDR3 nucleotides read TGCGCCAGCAGCCAAGGCAAAGGGACAGTTCGAGAAGAGACCCAGTACTTC.